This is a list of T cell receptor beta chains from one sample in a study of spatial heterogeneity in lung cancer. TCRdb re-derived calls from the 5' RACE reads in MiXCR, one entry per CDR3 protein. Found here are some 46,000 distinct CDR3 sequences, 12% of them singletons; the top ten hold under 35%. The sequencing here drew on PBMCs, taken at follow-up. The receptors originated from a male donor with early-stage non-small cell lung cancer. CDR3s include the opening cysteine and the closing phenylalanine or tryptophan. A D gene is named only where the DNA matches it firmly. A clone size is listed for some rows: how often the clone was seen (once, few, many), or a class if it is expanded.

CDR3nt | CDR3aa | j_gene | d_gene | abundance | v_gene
TGTGCCAGCAGTGAAGGAGGAAATGGCTACACCTTC | CASSEGGNGYTF | TRBJ1-2 | - | many | TRBV6-1
TGTGCCAGCAGCTTCGGGGTCCAAGAGACCCAGTACTTC | CASSFGVQETQYF | TRBJ2-5 | - | - | TRBV7-9
TGCAGTGCTCCACGCCGGGGAGATAATGAAAAACTGTTTTTT | CSAPRRGDNEKLFF | TRBJ1-4 | - | many | TRBV20-1
TGTGCCAGCAGCCAAGTTAAGGTCGACTTGGGGGAAGCTTTCTTT | CASSQVKVDLGEAFF | TRBJ1-1 | - | many | TRBV4-2
TGTGCCAGCAGCTTATCTCGGGGGTGGCATGAGCAGTTCTTC | CASSLSRGWHEQFF | TRBJ2-1 | - | few | TRBV11-2
TGCGCCAGCGCTAGCGGGAGGCCTGCATCTTCTGGGGCCAACGTCCTGACTTTC | CASASGRPASSGANVLTF | TRBJ2-6 | TRBD2 | few | TRBV5-1
TGTGCCAGCAGCTTCGACAGGAAGAGCACAGATACGCAGTATTTT | CASSFDRKSTDTQYF | TRBJ2-3 | - | - | TRBV7-2
TGTGCCAGCAGCTCAGGCGGGGGATACAAGAGGACCCAGTACTTC | CASSSGGGYKRTQYF | TRBJ2-5 | TRBD2 | few | TRBV7-2
TGTGCCAGCAGTTCTGGGAGAGGCAATGAGCAGTTCTTC | CASSSGRGNEQFF | TRBJ2-1 | - | few | TRBV12-3/TRBV12-4
TGTGCCAGCAGCCGACCTCGCCTCGACACAGATACGCAGTATTTT | CASSRPRLDTDTQYF | TRBJ2-3 | - | few | TRBV7-2
TGTGCCAGTAGTACGCGACAGGGGGCCCCATCCAATCAGCCCCAGCATTTT | CASSTRQGAPSNQPQHF | TRBJ1-5 | TRBD1 | few | TRBV19
TGTGCCAGCAGTTCCACAGGGGTCTACAGGGGCGCGCAGTATTTT | CASSSTGVYRGAQYF | TRBJ2-3 | TRBD1 | few | TRBV6-2/TRBV6-3
TGTGCCTGGAGTGTACGGGGCACCTTCCAAGAGACCCAGTACTTC | CAWSVRGTFQETQYF | TRBJ2-5 | - | many | TRBV30
TGTGCCAGCAGTCGTCCGGGGCTTAACAATGAGCAGTTCTTC | CASSRPGLNNEQFF | TRBJ2-1 | - | - | TRBV6-2/TRBV6-3
TGTGCCAGCAGCCCCGACCTAGCGGGAGGGAGACAGACCCGATACTTC | CASSPDLAGGRQTRYF | TRBJ2-5 | TRBD2 | many | TRBV7-8
TGCAGTGCTAGAGTTGAGTTCGGGTCCGATGGCTACACCTTC | CSARVEFGSDGYTF | TRBJ1-2 | - | many | TRBV20-1
TGTGCCAGCAGTGCCCGACAGGGCCTTGCCTACGAGCAGTACTTC | CASSARQGLAYEQYF | TRBJ2-7 | TRBD1 | - | TRBV28
TGTGCCAGCAGCCCCCCACAGGGGAATGAGCAGTTCTTC | CASSPPQGNEQFF | TRBJ2-1 | - | few | TRBV3-2
TGTGCCAGCAGACGGACTAGCGATAAATACAATGAGCAGTTCTTC | CASRRTSDKYNEQFF | TRBJ2-1 | - | - | TRBV3-2
TGCAGTGCTACCACAGGCCCTTTAAACTATGGCTACACCTTC | CSATTGPLNYGYTF | TRBJ1-2 | - | - | TRBV20-1
TGCAGTGCTAGAGCACCGACAGGGTATGGCAATCAGCCCCAGCATTTT | CSARAPTGYGNQPQHF | TRBJ1-5 | TRBD1 | few | TRBV20-1
TGTGCCAGCAGCGTAAATCAGGGACAGTTCTATGGCTACACCTTC | CASSVNQGQFYGYTF | TRBJ1-2 | TRBD1 | many | TRBV5-4
TGTGCCAGCAGCGTGGGCGGGGGGGCAACAGATACGCAGTATTTT | CASSVGGGATDTQYF | TRBJ2-3 | TRBD2 | many | TRBV9
TGCGCCAGCAGTCCCGGGACTGTACAGACAGATACGCAGTATTTT | CASSPGTVQTDTQYF | TRBJ2-3 | - | few | TRBV5-1
TGTGCCAGCCCAGCCGGGGGACTAGCAACGCAGTATTTT | CASPAGGLATQYF | TRBJ2-3 | TRBD2 | - | TRBV27
TGTGCCAGCAGTTTAGGGTTCACCAAAGAGACCCAGTACTTC | CASSLGFTKETQYF | TRBJ2-5 | - | many | TRBV12-3/TRBV12-4
TGTGCCAGCAGCGCCCCGGGACTAGCGGGGGCCCTAGTCTACGAGCAGTACTTC | CASSAPGLAGALVYEQYF | TRBJ2-7 | TRBD2 | many | TRBV6-1
TGTGCCAGCAGCCGAGGGGGATCAACTAATGAAAAACTGTTTTTT | CASSRGGSTNEKLFF | TRBJ1-4 | - | many | TRBV14
TGTGCCAGCAGTCCCGGGACTAGCGTCGGGATCACCGGGGAGCTGTTTTTT | CASSPGTSVGITGELFF | TRBJ2-2 | TRBD2 | - | TRBV12-3/TRBV12-4
TGTGCCAGCAGTTTAGGCCACAGGGCGTATGGCTACACCTTC | CASSLGHRAYGYTF | TRBJ1-2 | - | few | TRBV28
TGTGCCAGCAAAAAGCAGGAAATCTCCTACGAGCAGTACTTC | CASKKQEISYEQYF | TRBJ2-7 | - | - | TRBV27
TGTGCCAGCAGACAAGGGGGCCAGGTTTCCTACGAGCAGTACTTC | CASRQGGQVSYEQYF | TRBJ2-7 | TRBD1 | many | TRBV4-2
TGTGCCAGTAGTACGCCGGGACAGGGACCCCAAGCGCACAATGAGCAGTTCTTC | CASSTPGQGPQAHNEQFF | TRBJ2-1 | TRBD1 | - | TRBV19
TGTGCCAGCAGTTTTCCAGCTTCCAGAACCCTCCACTTT | CASSFPASRTLHF | TRBJ1-6 | - | many | TRBV27
TGTGCCAGCAGTGAAGGGGCCGGGACGCGGGGCAATCAGCCCCAGCATTTT | CASSEGAGTRGNQPQHF | TRBJ1-5 | - | - | TRBV6-1
TGCGCCAGCAGCCAAGGAGAATCGCAGTATTTT | CASSQGESQYF | TRBJ2-3 | - | few | TRBV4-3
TGCGCCAGCAGCTTCCAGGGAACTAGCACAGATACGCAGTATTTT | CASSFQGTSTDTQYF | TRBJ2-3 | - | many | TRBV5-1
TGTGCCAGCAGTTACAATTACGCGAACACTGAAGCTTTCTTT | CASSYNYANTEAFF | TRBJ1-1 | - | many | TRBV6-2/TRBV6-3
TGTGCCAGCTCACCAAGGACTAGCGGGAGTTACGAGCAGTACTTC | CASSPRTSGSYEQYF | TRBJ2-7 | TRBD2 | many | TRBV18
TGTGCCAGCAGCCAATTCGAGCGAGGCCCACAGTTCTTC | CASSQFERGPQFF | TRBJ2-1 | - | many | TRBV7-2
TGCAGTGCCCGAGAGGAAGGGTCTTTCGAGAATGAGCAGTTCTTC | CSAREEGSFENEQFF | TRBJ2-1 | - | few | TRBV20-1
TGTGCCAGCAGCTATTATGAAAAACTGTTTTTT | CASSYYEKLFF | TRBJ1-4 | - | few | TRBV7-9
TGTGCCAGCAGCGTAACAGGGCAGGGGTATGGCTACACCTTC | CASSVTGQGYGYTF | TRBJ1-2 | - | few | TRBV7-2
TGCGCCAGCAGCTTGGGTTCGGACACTGAAGCTTTCTTT | CASSLGSDTEAFF | TRBJ1-1 | - | many | TRBV5-1
TGTGCCAGCAACAGGGATGCGGACACCGGGGAGCTGTTTTTT | CASNRDADTGELFF | TRBJ2-2 | - | few | TRBV5-6
TGTGCCAGCAGACCCGCGGGGGGGCAAGAGACCCAGTACTTC | CASRPAGGQETQYF | TRBJ2-5 | TRBD2 | - | TRBV28
TGTGCCAGCAGTCGTGGGGGACTAGCGGTAGCCTACGAGCAGTACTTC | CASSRGGLAVAYEQYF | TRBJ2-7 | TRBD2 | few | TRBV27
TGTGCCTGGAGTCCAGAGGGAAACACCATATATTTT | CAWSPEGNTIYF | TRBJ1-3 | - | few | TRBV30
TGTGCCAGCAGCCCCCGGGGGGCAGGTTTGAACACTGAAGCTTTCTTT | CASSPRGAGLNTEAFF | TRBJ1-1 | - | - | TRBV9
TGCAGTGCTACCGGCGGGGGCCCGGCGGATACGCAGTATTTT | CSATGGGPADTQYF | TRBJ2-3 | - | many | TRBV20-1
TGTGCCAGCAGCCCGGGACGGGTCTTCACAGATACGCAGTATTTT | CASSPGRVFTDTQYF | TRBJ2-3 | - | once | TRBV7-8
TGTGCCAGCAGCCCCCGAGGCGGGAGAGATACCGGGGAGCTGTTTTTT | CASSPRGGRDTGELFF | TRBJ2-2 | TRBD2 | - | TRBV7-2
TGCGCCAGCAGCTCATCAAGGGGGTTGCCCACAGATACGCAGTATTTT | CASSSSRGLPTDTQYF | TRBJ2-3 | - | few | TRBV5-1
TGTGCCAGCGGCCGGACAGGGGATCAGCCCCAGCATTTT | CASGRTGDQPQHF | TRBJ1-5 | TRBD1 | few | TRBV13
TGTGCCAGCGGCCAGGGAGATCTGCCCCAGCATTTT | CASGQGDLPQHF | TRBJ1-5 | - | once | TRBV6-2/TRBV6-3